Sequencing of this T cell receptor beta chain was carried out in a study of glioma-infiltrating T cells. Findings and caveats of the study: Tissue-blood divergence was below expectation in non-neoplastic patients, above in gliomas. Very few CDR3 sequences were shared between tissue and blood.

Using RNA template, CDR3s of TCR alpha and beta were amplified with iRepertoire arm-PCR. Input was about 100-450 ng of tissue mRNA or PBMC total RNA. TCRdb passed the multiplex PCR reads through MiXCR, listing each CDR3 protein once. The sample comprises about 94,000 distinct CDR3 sequences, under 30% of which are singletons, and 6.7% rests with the top ten. V gave up 3 bases and J gave up 4 bases, with 12 bases separating them. The CDR3 has 14 residues. Germline CDR1 LGHDT, CDR2 YNNKEL (reference sequence). This clonotype was seen repeatedly, ten times or more. Antigen specificity is unknown. The TCR comes from a human donor with low-grade glioma or glioblastoma, undergoing nonglioma brain surgery, or in good health (not recorded which). The chain uses TRBV3-1 and TRBJ1-2; D unresolved. Sequencing was performed on glioma tissue, nonneoplastic brain tissue, or PBMCs (not recorded which). CDR3 amino acids: CASSHRWEGYGYTF. DNA of the CDR3: TGTGCCAGCAGCCACCGGTGGGAAGGCTATGGCTACACCTTC.